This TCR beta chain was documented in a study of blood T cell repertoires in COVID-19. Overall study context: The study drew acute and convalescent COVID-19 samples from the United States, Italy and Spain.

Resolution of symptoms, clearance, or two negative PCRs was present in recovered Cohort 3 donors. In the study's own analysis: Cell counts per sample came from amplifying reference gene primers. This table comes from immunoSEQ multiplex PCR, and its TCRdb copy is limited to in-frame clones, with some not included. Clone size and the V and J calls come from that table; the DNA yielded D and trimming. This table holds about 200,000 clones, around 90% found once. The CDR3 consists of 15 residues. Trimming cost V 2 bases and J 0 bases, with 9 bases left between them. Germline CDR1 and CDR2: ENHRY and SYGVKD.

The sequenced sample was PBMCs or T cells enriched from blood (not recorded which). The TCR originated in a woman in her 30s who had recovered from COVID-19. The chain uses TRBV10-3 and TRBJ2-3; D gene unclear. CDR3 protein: CAISEVSSSTDTQYF. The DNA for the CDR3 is TGTGCCATCAGTGAGGTCAGTTCTAGCACAGATACGCAGTATTTT.